This T cell receptor (beta chain) was documented in a study of monozygotic twins with inflammatory bowel disease. The study, taken as a whole, reports: Support for any single strong IBD-associated signal or clonotype was not found. IBD patients exhibited fewer clonotypes shared with other individuals than healthy twins, particularly with disease activity.

A word on this clonotype: Its antigen is as yet unknown.

Germline CDR1 and CDR2: KGHDR and SFDVKD. The CDR3 spans 15 residues. TCRdb reprocessed the 5' RACE reads and reports one entry per CDR3 protein, with no DNA. This sample's table reports about 380,000 distinct CDR3 sequences. Whole blood supplied total RNA, and T cells were not sorted. Sequenced: blood. This receptor was obtained from a human donor with ulcerative colitis or Crohn's disease, or a healthy co-twin of an affected twin (not recorded which). This chain links TRBV24-1 with TRBJ2-1; lacking DNA, the TRBD1 call made by TCRdb goes unchecked. The CDR3: CATRERTGGNNEQFF.